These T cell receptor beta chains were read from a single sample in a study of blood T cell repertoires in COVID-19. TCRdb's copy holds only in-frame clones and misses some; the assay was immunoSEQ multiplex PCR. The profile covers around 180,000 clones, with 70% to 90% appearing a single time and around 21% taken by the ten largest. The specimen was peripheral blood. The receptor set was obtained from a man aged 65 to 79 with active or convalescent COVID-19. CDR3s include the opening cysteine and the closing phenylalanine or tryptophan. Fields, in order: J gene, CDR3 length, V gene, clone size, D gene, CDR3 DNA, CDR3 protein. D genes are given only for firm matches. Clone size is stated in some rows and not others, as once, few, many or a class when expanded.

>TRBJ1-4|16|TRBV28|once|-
TGTGCCAGCAGTTTGTGGCGTGGGGCAGGCGAAGAAAAACTGTTTTTT
CASSLWRGAGEEKLFF
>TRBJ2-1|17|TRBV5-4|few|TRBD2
TGTGCCAGCAGCTTGGGGTCTAGCGGGATTGCCTACAATGAGCAGTTCTTC
CASSLGSSGIAYNEQFF
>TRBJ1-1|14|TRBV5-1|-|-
TGCGCCAGCAGCTTGGGTGGGGGGACCACTGAAGCTTTCTTT
CASSLGGGTTEAFF
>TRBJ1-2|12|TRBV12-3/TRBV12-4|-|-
TGTGCCAGCAGGCTACAGGGTAATGGCTACACCTTC
CASRLQGNGYTF
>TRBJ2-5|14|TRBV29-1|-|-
TGCAGCGTCCAACGGGTCTCAGAATTAGAGACCCAGTACTTC
CSVQRVSELETQYF
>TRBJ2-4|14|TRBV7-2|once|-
TGTGCCAGCAGGCAACAGCAAGCCAAAAACATTCAGTACTTC
CASRQQQAKNIQYF
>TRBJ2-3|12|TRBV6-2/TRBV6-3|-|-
TGTGCCAGCAGTTATAGGGCGGGCTCGCAGTATTTT
CASSYRAGSQYF
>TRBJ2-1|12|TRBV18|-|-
TGTGCCAGCTCACCACAAGAGGATTACGAGTTCTTC
CASSPQEDYEFF
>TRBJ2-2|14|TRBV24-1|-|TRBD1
TGTGCCACCGGGCCCGGGACAGGGGCCGGGGAGCTGTTTTTT
CATGPGTGAGELFF
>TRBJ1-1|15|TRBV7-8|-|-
TGTGCCAGCAGCTTACGTGCAGGGGCCGGCGCTGAAGCTTTCTTT
CASSLRAGAGAEAFF
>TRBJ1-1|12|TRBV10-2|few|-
TGCGCCAGCAGTGAGCCGGGGACTGAAGCTTTCTTT
CASSEPGTEAFF
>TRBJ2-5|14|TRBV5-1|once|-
TGCGCCAGCAGCTTGGCACTAGCACGAGAGACCCAGTACTTC
CASSLALARETQYF
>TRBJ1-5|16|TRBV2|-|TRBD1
TGTGCCAGCAGCCCCCGGACAGGGATGAGCAATCAGCCCCAGCATTTT
CASSPRTGMSNQPQHF
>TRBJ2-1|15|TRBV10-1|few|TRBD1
TGCGCCAGCAGTGTTGGGACAGTTGGTGTCAATGAGCAGTTCTTC
CASSVGTVGVNEQFF
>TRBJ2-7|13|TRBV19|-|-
TGTGCCAGTAGGGGGCTAGCGTCCGCCGAGCAGTACTTC
CASRGLASAEQYF
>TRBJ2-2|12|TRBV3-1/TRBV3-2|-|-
TGTGCCAGCAGGACAGGTACCGGGGAGCTGTTTTTT
CASRTGTGELFF
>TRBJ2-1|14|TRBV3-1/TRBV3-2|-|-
TGTGCCAGCAGCCAGGGTCGGGTAAACAATGAGCAGTTCTTC
CASSQGRVNNEQFF
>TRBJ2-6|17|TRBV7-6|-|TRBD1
TGTGCCAGCAGCGAGGGACAGGGTGGAACTGGGGCCAACGTCCTGACTTTC
CASSEGQGGTGANVLTF
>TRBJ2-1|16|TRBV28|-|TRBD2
TGTGCCAGCGTCAAGCTAGCGGGAGGGCTATACAATGAGCAGTTCTTC
CASVKLAGGLYNEQFF
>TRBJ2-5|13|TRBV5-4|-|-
TGTGCCAGCACGAAAACAGGGCAAGAGACCCAGTACTTC
CASTKTGQETQYF
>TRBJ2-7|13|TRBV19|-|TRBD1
TGTGCCAGTAGTGCGGGACAGGGTCGCGAGCAGTACTTC
CASSAGQGREQYF
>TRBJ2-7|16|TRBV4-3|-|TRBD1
TGCGCCAGCAGCCAAAAGCCGGACAGGGAAGCCTACGAGCAGTACTTC
CASSQKPDREAYEQYF
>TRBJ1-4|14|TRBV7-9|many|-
TGTGCCAGCAGCTTAGGTTATACAGGCGGCTTACTGTTTTTT
CASSLGYTGGLLFF
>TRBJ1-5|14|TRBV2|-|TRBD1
TGTGCCAGCAGTGTGGACAGGCCAAATCAGCCCCAGCATTTT
CASSVDRPNQPQHF